The 29 T cell receptor beta chains given below trace back to one sample, sequenced in a study of beta chain features in type 1 diabetes. Study results and caveats: Shorter TCRB CDR3s, moderately but significantly so, marked every one of the four CD4+ subsets in Type 1 diabetes patients.

Which antigens these TCRs recognize remains unknown. What was sequenced were expressed TCRB transcripts, since all of the isolated RNA had been reverse transcribed. Clones were read by immunoSEQ multiplex PCR, and TCRdb kept only the in-frame ones, dropping some. The data contain hundreds of thousands of clones, over 12% of them singletons. Source material: naive CD4+ T cells from blood. Every receptor here comes from a man between 18 and 29 years old with type 1 diabetes.

This clone was recorded a few times. J is TRBJ1-1 and V is TRBV5-6, with 7 bases lining up with TRBD1. The V and J ends lost 4 bases and 4 bases, in that order; junction bases with no gene match: 4. CDR1 is SGHDT and CDR2 is YYEEEE in the germline V gene. The CDR3 extends over 13 amino acids. The CDR3 DNA reads TGTGCCAGCAGCCCGGACAGGATCACTGAAGCTTTCTTT. Its translation is CASSPDRITEAFF.

This clone was seen a handful of times. CDR3 in amino acids: CASSDPYGYTF. The CDR3 bases are TGTGCCAGCAGTGACCCATATGGCTACACCTTC. The chain is built from TRBV2 and TRBJ1-2; D gene uncertain. The V gene's germline CDR1 is SNHLY and CDR2 FYNNEI. There are 11 residues in the CDR3. Between the trimmed V and J ends, which lost 3 bases and 5 bases, there was a span of 4 bases.

As for this clone: At one end the junction does not follow the germline gene, possibly because of a read error. The chain recombines TRBV7-7 with TRBJ2-5, with TRBD2 matching over 11 bases. CDR3 length: 17 residues. The germline gives CDR1 SSHAT, CDR2 FNYEAQ (reference sequence). The CDR3 nucleotides read TGTGCTAGCAGCGCCTCTCCACTAGCGGGAGATCGGGAGACCCAGTACTTC. It codes for CASSASPLAGDRETQYF.

This clone has just a few counts. J is TRBJ2-2 and V is TRBV18, with D possibly being TRBD1 (6 bases). The CDR3 covers 16 residues. V lost 1 base and J lost 0, with 9 bases in between. Per germline, CDR1 KGHSH and CDR2 LQKENI. CDR3: CASSPRGPSNTGELFF. The CDR3 coding sequence is TGTGCCAGCTCACCACGGGGGCCCTCGAACACCGGGGAGCTGTTTTTT. The full variable domain, completed using reference TRBV18 and TRBJ2-2, is NAGVMQNPRHLVRRRGQEARLRCSPMKGHSHVYWYRQLPEEGLKFMVYLQKENIIDESGMPKERFSAEFPKEGPSILRIQQVVRGDSAAYFCASSPRGPSNTGELFFGEGSRLTVL.

This clone was seen only once. This sequence joins TRBV28 and TRBJ1-6, with 7 positions matching TRBD1. This CDR3 is 13 amino acids long. V dropped 4 bases and J dropped 10; count of bases not matched to a gene: 4. The germline V gene encodes CDR1 MDHEN and CDR2 SYDVKM. The CDR3, as DNA: TGTGCCAGCAGTTGGCAGGGGGGATCACCCCTCCACTTT. Translating it yields CASSWQGGSPLHF.

This sequence joins TRBV5-4 and TRBJ2-2; no firm D call. The V end lost 2 bases, the J end lost 6 bases, and 5 bases lay between the germline ends. Germline V gene sequence: CDR1 SGHNT, CDR2 YYREEE (reference sequence). The CDR3 is 12 amino acids. The CDR3 bases are TGTGCCAGCAGCTTTAATCCCGGGGAGCTGTTTTTT. This encodes CASSFNPGELFF.

V and J are TRBV7-9 and TRBJ1-2; 8 nucleotides match TRBD1. Germline trimming cut 3 bases from V and 6 bases from J; bases unmatched to any gene: 0. Germline lookup yields CDR1 SEHNR and CDR2 FQNEAQ (reference sequence). The CDR3 length is 12 residues. CDR3 residues: CASSLTGDGYTF. CDR3 coding DNA: TGTGCCAGCAGCTTGACAGGGGATGGCTACACCTTC.

The V gene is TRBV30, the J gene TRBJ2-5; 10 bases map to TRBD2. V dropped 4 bases and J dropped 5; count of bases not matched to a gene: 7. The CDR3 runs 14 residues. The V gene's germline CDR1 is GTSNPN and CDR2 SVGIG (reference sequence). The chain's CDR3 is CAWNNIAGGETQYF. In DNA form, the CDR3 reads TGTGCCTGGAACAATATAGCGGGAGGCGAGACCCAGTACTTC.

The gene calls are TRBV7-2 and TRBJ2-4; possibly TRBD1 for D (5 bases). Trimming took 5 bases from V and 8 from J, leaving 19 bases between them. Germline V CDR1 and CDR2: SGHTA, FQGNSA. This CDR3 is 15 amino acids long. The CDR3 loop reads CASSPFQGSIDIQYF. The CDR3 bases are TGTGCCAGCAGCCCTTTTCAGGGCAGTATAGACATTCAGTACTTC. Together with reference TRBV7-2 and TRBJ2-4, the CDR3 gives the full variable domain: GAGVSQSPSNKVTEKGKDVELRCDPISGHTALYWYRQSLGQGLEFLIYFQGNSAPDKSGLPSDRFSAERTGGSVSTLTIQRTQQEDSAVYLCASSPFQGSIDIQYFGAGTRLSVL.

This chain joins TRBV30 and TRBJ2-7; 8 nucleotides line up with TRBD2. From germline, CDR1 is GTSNPN and CDR2 SVGIG (reference sequence). CDR3 length equals 15 residues. V gave up 3 bases and J gave up 3 bases; unmatched junction bases: 10. For the CDR3, the DNA is TGTGCCTGGAGCCTACTCCCGGGACTAGGCTACGAGCAGTACTTC. Protein product: CAWSLLPGLGYEQYF.

This clone appeared a few times. CDR3 DNA sequence: TGCGCCAGCAGCCAACGGGACGAACGAGAGGGTAATTCACCCCTCCACTTT. It yields the protein CASSQRDEREGNSPLHF. The J gene is TRBJ1-6, the V gene TRBV4-3; D might be TRBD1 (5 bases). V was pared by 2 bases and J by 6 bases, with 17 bases between. This CDR3 has 17 residues. Germline loops: CDR1 LGHNA, CDR2 YSLEER.

In the case of this clone: The sample contains more than one DNA sequence encoding this CDR3. The chain couples TRBV5-1 to TRBJ2-3, with D perhaps matching TRBD1 (6 bases). Germline lookup yields CDR1 SGHRS and CDR2 YFSETQ. This CDR3 contains 15 residues. Trimming shortened V by 0 bases and J by 1 base, and 9 bases separated the two germline ends. Here the CDR3 reads CASSLGQGRTDTQYF. CDR3 DNA: TGCGCCAGCAGCTTGGGGCAGGGGCGCACAGATACGCAGTATTTT.

This clone was observed a few times. V is TRBV5-4 and J is TRBJ1-2, with 7 bases matching TRBD1. The CDR3 runs 13 residues. CDR1 SGHNT and CDR2 YYREEE come from the germline V gene (reference sequence). Losses at the gene ends were 4 bases for V and 2 bases for J; bases not matched to a gene: 2. This CDR3 reads CASSETGNYGYTF. The CDR3 nucleotides read TGTGCCAGCAGCGAGACAGGGAACTATGGCTACACCTTC.

Of note for this clone: Mismatch with germline at one junction end may stem from a read error. The chain combines TRBV7-7 with TRBJ2-1, with 9 nucleotides matching TRBD1. The CDR3 runs 15 residues. The germline V gene encodes CDR1 SSHAT and CDR2 FNYEAQ (reference sequence). CDR3 loop: CASSAGTGHGNEQFF. CDR3 in DNA: TGTGCTAGCAGCGCCGGGACAGGGCACGGCAATGAGCAGTTCTTC.

The chain employs TRBV19 and TRBJ2-3; 8 bases fit TRBD1. The CDR3 consists of 13 residues. Germline assignment: CDR1 LNHDA and CDR2 SQIVND (reference sequence). J lost 6 bases, V lost 9 bases, and 8 bases had no gene match. CDR3 coding DNA: TGTGCCAGCAGGGGACAGGTTTTGGATACGCAGTATTTT. It yields the protein CASRGQVLDTQYF.

On this clone: Other DNA sequences within the sample encode an identical CDR3. This chain uses TRBV9 with TRBJ2-3, with 10 bases aligning to TRBD2. Germline V lookup: CDR1 SGDLS, CDR2 YYNGEE. The CDR3 covers 14 residues. The J segment lost 3 bases and the V segment lost 3 bases, leaving 1 base of the junction unmatched. The CDR3 DNA reads TGTGCCAGCAGCGAGACTAGCGGGACAGATACGCAGTATTTT. It specifies CASSETSGTDTQYF.

This clone has more than one count but fewer than ten. CDR3 sequence: CASSSRSGQETQYF. As DNA, the CDR3 is TGTGCCAGCAGCTCACGGAGCGGCCAAGAGACCCAGTACTTC. The J gene is TRBJ2-5, the V gene TRBV11-3; D perhaps matches TRBD2 (5 bases). The germline CDR1 and CDR2 sequences are SGHNT and YENEEA. V was cut by 4 bases and J by 1 base, with 10 bases left in between. This CDR3 has 14 amino acids.

This clone was counted between two and nine times. The chain has TRBV7-3 and TRBJ2-1, with 10 bases fitting TRBD1. This CDR3 region has 15 residues. The V segment lost 6 bases and the J segment 11 bases; nucleotides outside the gene matches: 13. Germline values: CDR1 SGHTA, CDR2 FQGTGA. The CDR3, as DNA: TGTGCCAGCAGTCCGCTCGGGGACAGGGGTGATAAGCAGTTCTTC. Protein: CASSPLGDRGDKQFF.

V is TRBV10-1 and J is TRBJ1-1; D not resolved. The germline gives CDR1 WNHNN, CDR2 SYGVQD (reference sequence). With 8 bases removed from V and 1 base from J, the gap between germline ends came to 11 bases. CDR3 length: 13 residues. The CDR3 DNA is TGCGCCAGCCGTTGGACGGAGAACACTGAAGCTTTCTTT. Protein sequence: CASRWTENTEAFF.

This clone occurred a few times. V gene TRBV13 combines with J gene TRBJ2-1; 9 nucleotides match TRBD1. Germline loops: CDR1 PRHDT, CDR2 FYEKMQ (reference sequence). CDR3 length equals 14 residues. V was pared by 3 bases and J by 5 bases, with 2 bases of the junction left unmatched. The CDR3 nucleotides read TGTGCCAGCAGCTTGGGACAGGGTGACAATGAGCAGTTCTTC. It is translated as CASSLGQGDNEQFF.

This clone has a handful of counts. This sequence joins TRBV25-1 and TRBJ2-1; D not certain. V shed 7 bases and J shed 0 bases, with 10 bases lying between them. Germline loops: CDR1 MGHDK, CDR2 SYGVNS. This CDR3 contains 14 residues. The CDR3 reads CASTDGRSYNEQFF. DNA for the CDR3: TGTGCCAGCACGGACGGACGCTCCTACAATGAGCAGTTCTTC.

This clone was seen a handful of times. V is TRBV5-1 and J is TRBJ1-1; D is ambiguous. The V gene's germline CDR1 is SGHRS and CDR2 YFSETQ. The CDR3 loop spans 13 amino acids. The V and J ends lost 0 bases and 10 bases respectively, with 13 bases between them. The CDR3 DNA follows: TGCGCCAGCAGCTTGGTAGGGCGGAGTATAGCTTTCTTT. Translating gives CASSLVGRSIAFF.

This chain connects TRBV9 to TRBJ2-1; 7 positions match TRBD1. Germline lookup yields CDR1 SGDLS and CDR2 YYNGEE. V trimming: 0 bases; J trimming: 8 bases; junction bases outside the gene matches: 5. This CDR3 region has 14 residues. The CDR3 protein is CASSVDPTGHEQFF. DNA of the CDR3: TGTGCCAGCAGCGTAGACCCGACAGGGCATGAGCAGTTCTTC.

This clone turned up a few times. V usage is TRBV5-1 and J usage is TRBJ1-1; D uncertain. The CDR3 covers 15 residues. The V gene lost 3 bases and the J gene lost 3 bases, with 15 bases spanning the gap. Germline lookup yields CDR1 SGHRS and CDR2 YFSETQ. The CDR3: CASSSDGRPDTEAFF. CDR3 nucleotides: TGCGCCAGCAGCTCTGACGGGAGGCCGGACACTGAAGCTTTCTTT.

This clone was seen a few times. The V and J genes are TRBV7-9 and TRBJ2-3; D not resolved. Trimming took 8 bases from V and 0 from J, leaving 3 bases between them. Germline V gene sequence: CDR1 SEHNR, CDR2 FQNEAQ (reference sequence). The CDR3 is 11 amino acids. The CDR3: CASESTDTQYF. The CDR3 region has the DNA TGTGCCAGCGAGAGCACAGATACGCAGTATTTT. The complete variable domain, with remaining parts taken from reference TRBV7-9 and TRBJ2-3, reads DTGVSQNPRHKITKRGQNVTFRCDPISEHNRLYWYRQTLGQGPEFLTYFQNEAQLEKSRLLSDRFSAERPKGSFSTLEIQRTEQGDSAMYLCASESTDTQYFGPGTRLTVL.

This clone has a handful of counts. The rearrangement joins TRBV29-1 to TRBJ2-2; D gene uncertain. Per germline, CDR1 SQVTM and CDR2 ANQGSEA. Deletions cut 7 bases from V and 4 bases from J, with 13 bases between. The CDR3 loop spans 13 amino acids. In DNA form, the CDR3 reads TGCAGCGGGGGTCGCCCGGGCACCGGGGAGCTGTTTTTT. Its translation: CSGGRPGTGELFF.

This clone was seen more than once but under ten times. This chain links TRBV29-1 with TRBJ2-3; weak D call: TRBD2 (5 bases). This CDR3 is 13 amino acids long. The V end was cut by 5 bases, the J end by 1 base, with 10 bases between. Germline CDR1 is SQVTM and CDR2 is ANQGSEA. This chain's CDR3 is CSVSIGGTDTQYF. The CDR3 DNA reads TGCAGCGTTTCGATCGGGGGCACAGATACGCAGTATTTT.

Only a few counts were recorded for this clone. V is TRBV6-1 and J is TRBJ2-1; D may correspond to TRBD1 or TRBD2 (6 bases each). This CDR3 spans 14 amino acids. Trimming shortened V by 6 bases and J by 7 bases, and 16 bases separated the two germline ends. Germline V CDR1 and CDR2: MNHNS, SASEGT. CDR3 nucleotides: TGTGCCAGCAGGGAAATGAGAGGGGGGAATGAGCAGTTCTTC. This sequence encodes CASREMRGGNEQFF.

The chain is built from TRBV5-1 and TRBJ2-1; 11 bases map to TRBD2. CDR3 length equals 15 residues. Germline CDR1 is SGHRS and CDR2 is YFSETQ. V trimming: 0 bases; J trimming: 10 bases; junction bases outside the gene matches: 6. The CDR3 reads CASSLDLAGGREQFF. CDR3 coding DNA: TGCGCCAGCAGCTTGGACCTAGCGGGAGGCCGAGAGCAGTTCTTC.